The clone carrying this T cell receptor (beta chain) has at least ten counts. This specimen belongs to a study of blood T cell repertoires in COVID-19. Across the whole study: COVID-19 samples collected from the United States, Italy and Spain covered acute and convalescent phases. T cells, B-cell-depleted T cells, or PBMCs provided the cDNA or gDNA that served as material.

The data were produced by immunoSEQ multiplex PCR, yet TCRdb's version contains in-frame clones alone and is incomplete. In the table there are approximately 150,000 clones, 70% to 90% of which are singletons. Enrolment of Seattle patients took place during active infection, and they were followed longitudinally. The germline V and J ends were trimmed by 0 bases and 6 bases, with 15 bases remaining between them. Germline V gene sequence: CDR1 SGHNT, CDR2 YENEEA. The CDR3 consists of 17 residues. The sequenced sample was peripheral blood. The chain recombines TRBV11-3 with TRBJ1-6; D is unresolved. The sequence was obtained from a woman aged 50 to 65 with COVID-19, enrolled during active disease. The CDR3 nucleotides are TGTGCCAGCAGCTTAGATCGAGTTGGTGAGCTTAATTCACCCCTCCACTTT. It yields the protein CASSLDRVGELNSPLHF.